This T cell receptor beta chain was identified during a study of T cell repertoires in cytomegalovirus infection. Turning to the study itself: Recently described HLA-C-restricted plus well-studied HLA-B-restricted CMV epitopes were used.

The sample holds many counts of this clonotype. Its antigen is as yet unknown. TCRdb ran MiXCR on the reads and lists one entry per CDR3 protein. This sample has around 540,000 distinct CDR3 sequences; roughly a third occur once, and the top ten carry about a sixth. From germline, CDR1 is SGHTA and CDR2 FQGNSA. The CDR3 totals 11 residues. V dropped 5 bases and J dropped 4 bases, with 3 bases sitting between them. This clonotype was obtained from a human donor in good health (CMV status not recorded). Some clones in this sample may be carry-over from other donors' samples. The sample in question was cultured PBMCs, obtained from culture after CMV antigen stimulation. V and J are TRBV7-2 and TRBJ2-4; no clear D gene. The CDR3 spells CASSQKNIQYF. CDR3 nucleotides: TGTGCCAGCAGCCAGAAAAACATTCAGTACTTC. The full variable domain, its missing parts supplied by reference TRBV7-2 and TRBJ2-4, is GAGVSQSPSNKVTEKGKDVELRCDPISGHTALYWYRQSLGQGLEFLIYFQGNSAPDKSGLPSDRFSAERTGGSVSTLTIQRTQQEDSAVYLCASSQKNIQYFGAGTRLSVL.